Given below is one TCR beta chain in context. What it recognizes is unknown. This specimen comes from a study of cytomegalovirus exposure and HLA in healthy donors. The V end was cut by 2 bases, the J end by 4 bases, with 10 bases between. CDR1 SGHDT and CDR2 YYEEEE come from the germline V gene. This CDR3 spans 15 amino acids. Whole-study findings and limits: According to a later analysis, donors in an Asian-associated ancestry cluster reportedly had fewer N-insertions than the roughly 640-donor mean. Most of the TCR beta V segments (in an earlier analysis) were productive either about 90% or about 30% of the time. Listed as cytomegalovirus-associated were over 150 TCR beta chains.

With 60 Vbeta and 13 Jbeta primers, the PCR was carried out. Clones were sequenced by immunoSEQ multiplex PCR, and TCRdb holds only the in-frame ones, with some missing. Here the sample spans roughly 170,000 clones, 75% to 85% being singletons. The sample taken for sequencing was PBMCs. The source is a boy between 10 and 17 years old in good health and CMV-seronegative. This rearrangement joins TRBV5-6 to TRBJ1-6; D possibly corresponds to TRBD1 (5 bases). This CDR3 reads CASSLDSRYNSPLHF. CDR3 bases: TGTGCCAGCAGCTTAGACAGTCGGTATAATTCACCCCTCCACTTT. The full variable domain, its missing parts supplied by reference TRBV5-6 and TRBJ1-6, is DAGVTQSPTHLIKTRGQQVTLRCSPKSGHDTVSWYQQALGQGPQFIFQYYEEEERQRGNFPDRFSGHQFPNYSSELNVNALLLGDSALYLCASSLDSRYNSPLHFGNGTRLTVT.